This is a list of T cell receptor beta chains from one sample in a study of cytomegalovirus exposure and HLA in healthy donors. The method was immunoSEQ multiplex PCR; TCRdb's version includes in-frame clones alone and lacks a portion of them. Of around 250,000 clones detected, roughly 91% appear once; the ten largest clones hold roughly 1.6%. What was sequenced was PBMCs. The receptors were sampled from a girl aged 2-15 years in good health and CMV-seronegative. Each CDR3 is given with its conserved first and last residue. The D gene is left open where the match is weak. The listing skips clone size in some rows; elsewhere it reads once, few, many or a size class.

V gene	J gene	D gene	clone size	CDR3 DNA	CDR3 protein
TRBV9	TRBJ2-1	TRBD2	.	TGTGCCAGCAGCGTAGCCCTGACTAGCCCCTACAATGAGCAGTTCTTC	CASSVALTSPYNEQFF
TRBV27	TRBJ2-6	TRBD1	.	TGTGCCAGCAGTTTAACCAGGGGGCAGATTGGGGCCAACGTCCTGACTTTC	CASSLTRGQIGANVLTF
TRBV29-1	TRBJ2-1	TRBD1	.	TGCAGCTACGGTGAGGGGGCCGATGAGCAGTTCTTC	CSYGEGADEQFF
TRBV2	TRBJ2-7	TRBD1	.	TGTGCCAGCACTGGGGACAGGGCAAACTACGAGCAGTACTTC	CASTGDRANYEQYF
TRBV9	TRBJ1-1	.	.	TGTGCCAGCAGCGTAGACCCCCGGGCGTTGGGGGGGAACACTGAAGCTTTCTTT	CASSVDPRALGGNTEAFF
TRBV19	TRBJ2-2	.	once	TGTGCCAGTAGTATAGATCAAGGCAGGGCGAACACCGGGGAGCTGTTTTTT	CASSIDQGRANTGELFF
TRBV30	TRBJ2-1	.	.	TGTGCCTGGAGTTGGGGGGACCCCTACAATGAGCAGTTCTTC	CAWSWGDPYNEQFF
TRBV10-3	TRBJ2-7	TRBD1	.	TGTGCCATCAGTGAGCCAGGGGGCAGCTACGAGCAGTACTTC	CAISEPGGSYEQYF
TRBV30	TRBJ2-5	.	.	TGTGCCTGGAGTGTAAGGTTCGGGGAGACCCAGTACTTC	CAWSVRFGETQYF
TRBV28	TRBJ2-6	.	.	TGTGCCAGCAGTTTTCTTAGACTGGACAGGGCCAACGTCCTGACTTTC	CASSFLRLDRANVLTF
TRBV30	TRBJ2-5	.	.	TGTGCCTGCAATGCAGGTAGACAAGAGACCCAGTACTTC	CACNAGRQETQYF
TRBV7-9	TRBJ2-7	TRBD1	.	TGTTCCAGCAGCCCTAACCCGGGACAGGGAGTCGGCTACGAGCAGTACTTC	CSSSPNPGQGVGYEQYF
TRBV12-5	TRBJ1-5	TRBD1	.	TGTGCTAGTGGTTCCCCCCCGGGAGGGGGCGGGGATCAGCCCCAGCATTTT	CASGSPPGGGGDQPQHF
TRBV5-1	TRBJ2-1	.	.	TGCGCCAGCAGCTTGGGACTAGGGGATGAGCAGTTCTTC	CASSLGLGDEQFF
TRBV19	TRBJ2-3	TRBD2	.	TGTGCCAGTAGTAGGACTAGCGGATTGAGCACAGATACGCAGTATTTT	CASSRTSGLSTDTQYF
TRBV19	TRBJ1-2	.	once	TGTGCCAGTATCCCCTCCTCTAGCGGGACATCCTATGGCTACACCTTC	CASIPSSSGTSYGYTF
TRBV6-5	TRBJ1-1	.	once	TGTGCCAGCAGTGGGGCAGGACGGCACACTGAAGCTTTCTTT	CASSGAGRHTEAFF
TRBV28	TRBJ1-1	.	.	TGTGCCAGCAGTGAGAGGAACACTGAAGCTTTCTTT	CASSERNTEAFF
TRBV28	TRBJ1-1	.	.	TGTGCCAGCAGTTTAAGGGGGTTGGTTGAAGCTTTCTTT	CASSLRGLVEAFF
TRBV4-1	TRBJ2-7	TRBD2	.	TGCGCCAGCAGCCCTGAGAGCGGGAGCGTAAACGAGCAGTACTTC	CASSPESGSVNEQYF
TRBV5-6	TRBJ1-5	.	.	TGTGCCAGCAGCTTGACCGAGGGGCCCCAGCATTTT	CASSLTEGPQHF
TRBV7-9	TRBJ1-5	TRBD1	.	TGTGCCAGCAGCTCCCGGGACAGCTGGACCCAGCATTTT	CASSSRDSWTQHF
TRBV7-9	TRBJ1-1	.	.	TGTGCCAGCAGCCCCACGAACCCCCCTGAGGCTTTCTTT	CASSPTNPPEAFF
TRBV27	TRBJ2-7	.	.	TGTGCCAGCAGCTCACGGGTGCACTACGAGCAGTACTTC	CASSSRVHYEQYF
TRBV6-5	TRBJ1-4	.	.	TGTGCCAGCAGTAACTCAGAGAAACTGTTTTTT	CASSNSEKLFF
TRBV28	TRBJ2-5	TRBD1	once	TGTGCCAGCAGTTTTGGGGGACAGGGTATAGAGACCCAGTACTTC	CASSFGGQGIETQYF
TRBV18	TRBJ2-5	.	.	TGTGCCAGCTCCAGGCAGGCTTTAGCGGTTCAAGAGACCCAGTACTTC	CASSRQALAVQETQYF
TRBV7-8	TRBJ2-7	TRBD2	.	TGTGCCAGCAGCTTAGTTCCGCTAGCGGGGGGGCCGAGGTCCTACGAGCAGTACTTC	CASSLVPLAGGPRSYEQYF
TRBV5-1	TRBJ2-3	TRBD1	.	TGCGCCAGCAGCCGTACAGGGGTCCCAGATACGCAGTATTTT	CASSRTGVPDTQYF
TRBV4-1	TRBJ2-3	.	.	TGCGCCAGCAGCCAGACTAGCACAGATACGCAGTATTTT	CASSQTSTDTQYF
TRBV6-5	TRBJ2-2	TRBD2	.	TGTACCAGCAGTTACGGGACTAGCGGGGAGCTGTTTTTT	CTSSYGTSGELFF
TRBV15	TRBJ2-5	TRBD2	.	TGTGCCACCAGCAGAGAGAAGGGACTAGCGGGGGGAGGGACCCAGTACTTC	CATSREKGLAGGGTQYF
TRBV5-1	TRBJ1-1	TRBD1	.	TGCGCCAGCAGCCTTCCGGGACAGATGAACACTGAAGCTTTCTTT	CASSLPGQMNTEAFF
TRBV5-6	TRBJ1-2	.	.	TGTGCCAGCGTTTCGAGGAACTTCCAGTCTGGCGGCTACACCTTC	CASVSRNFQSGGYTF
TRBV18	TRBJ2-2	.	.	TGTGCCAGCTCATCGACTACGACCCGCCCCGGGGAGCTGTTTTTT	CASSSTTTRPGELFF
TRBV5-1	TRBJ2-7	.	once	TGCGCCAGCAGCGTCGGCGGGACGGATCCAAGCTACGAGCAGTACTTC	CASSVGGTDPSYEQYF
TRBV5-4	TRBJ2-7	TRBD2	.	TGTGCCAGCAGCTTGGGACTAGCGGAAACTGAGCAGTACTTC	CASSLGLAETEQYF
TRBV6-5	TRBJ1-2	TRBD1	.	TGTGCCAGCAGTTACGGACAGGGTGGCTCTGGCTACACCTTC	CASSYGQGGSGYTF
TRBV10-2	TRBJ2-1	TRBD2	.	TGCGCCAGCAGTGCTTGGACTAGCGGGAGGAATGAGCAGTTCTTC	CASSAWTSGRNEQFF
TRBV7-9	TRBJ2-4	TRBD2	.	TGTGCCAGCAGCTCCTACGCGGGGACTACGGGCGCCAAAAACATTCAGTACTTC	CASSSYAGTTGAKNIQYF
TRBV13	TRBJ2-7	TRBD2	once	TGTGCCAGCAGCTTAGGTTTTAGCGGGGGTTACGAGCAGTACTTC	CASSLGFSGGYEQYF
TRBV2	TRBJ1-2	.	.	TGTGCCAGCAGTGAGGGGGGAGGGTGGAGCTACACCTTC	CASSEGGGWSYTF
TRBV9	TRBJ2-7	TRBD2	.	TGTGCCAGCAGCGTAGGTACTAGCGGGAGCCACGAGCAGTACTTC	CASSVGTSGSHEQYF
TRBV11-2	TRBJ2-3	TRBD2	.	TGTGCCAGCAGCTTACGGGCTAGCGGTTACACAGATACGCAGTATTTT	CASSLRASGYTDTQYF